Listed below are T cell receptor beta chains from one sample, sequenced in a study of blood T cell repertoires in COVID-19. The method was immunoSEQ multiplex PCR; TCRdb's version includes in-frame clones alone and lacks a portion of them. The table includes 30,000 to 45,000 clones, 90% detected once. The sample comprised peripheral blood. The receptors come from a man aged 65 to 85 with acute or convalescent COVID-19. Both conserved end residues are part of each CDR3. The D gene is left open where the match is weak. Clone size is shown for a subset of rows, as once, few, many or a class of expanded clone.

abundance: .
v_gene: TRBV7-2
j_gene: TRBJ1-2
d_gene: .
CDR3aa: CASSPRGDRDGYTF
CDR3nt: TGTGCCAGCAGCCCTCGGGGAGATCGGGATGGCTACACCTTC

abundance: .
v_gene: TRBV3-1/TRBV3-2
j_gene: TRBJ2-2
d_gene: TRBD2
CDR3aa: CASSQEGLASGELFF
CDR3nt: TGTGCCAGCAGCCAAGAGGGACTAGCGAGCGGGGAGCTGTTTTTT

abundance: .
v_gene: TRBV25-1
j_gene: TRBJ1-1
d_gene: TRBD1
CDR3aa: CASSLQGARAEAFF
CDR3nt: TGTGCCAGCAGTCTGCAGGGGGCAAGAGCTGAAGCTTTCTTT

abundance: .
v_gene: TRBV18
j_gene: TRBJ2-5
d_gene: TRBD2
CDR3aa: CASSPTSGEETQYF
CDR3nt: TGTGCCAGCTCACCGACTAGCGGAGAAGAGACCCAGTACTTC

abundance: few
v_gene: TRBV18
j_gene: TRBJ2-7
d_gene: TRBD2
CDR3aa: CASSPTSGSFLEQYF
CDR3nt: TGTGCCAGCTCACCGACTAGCGGGAGCTTCTTAGAGCAGTACTTC

abundance: .
v_gene: TRBV6-5
j_gene: TRBJ1-6
d_gene: TRBD1
CDR3aa: CASKRTGGHNSPLHF
CDR3nt: TGTGCCAGCAAAAGGACAGGGGGCCATAATTCACCCCTCCACTTT

abundance: .
v_gene: TRBV7-2
j_gene: TRBJ2-1
d_gene: .
CDR3aa: CASSSVRGVSYNEQFF
CDR3nt: TGTGCCAGCAGCTCCGTACGCGGGGTCTCCTACAATGAGCAGTTCTTC

abundance: .
v_gene: TRBV27
j_gene: TRBJ1-5
d_gene: TRBD1
CDR3aa: CASSPGTGEQPQHF
CDR3nt: TGTGCCAGCAGTCCCGGGACAGGGGAACAGCCCCAGCATTTT

abundance: once
v_gene: TRBV24-1
j_gene: TRBJ1-2
d_gene: .
CDR3aa: CATSDPAEEGYTF
CDR3nt: TGTGCCACCAGTGATCCTGCGGAAGAGGGCTACACCTTC

abundance: .
v_gene: TRBV29-1
j_gene: TRBJ1-5
d_gene: .
CDR3aa: CSAGGQGGQPQHF
CDR3nt: TGCAGCGCCGGGGGGCAGGGTGGTCAGCCCCAGCATTTT

abundance: .
v_gene: TRBV7-2
j_gene: TRBJ2-7
d_gene: TRBD2
CDR3aa: CASSLEGTSGSYEQYF
CDR3nt: TGTGCCAGCAGCTTAGAGGGGACTAGCGGGAGTTACGAGCAGTACTTC

abundance: .
v_gene: TRBV2
j_gene: TRBJ1-2
d_gene: .
CDR3aa: CASSSETNYGYTF
CDR3nt: TGTGCCAGCAGTTCGGAGACCAACTATGGCTACACCTTC

abundance: .
v_gene: TRBV9
j_gene: TRBJ1-1
d_gene: TRBD1
CDR3aa: CASSRGRDTEAFF
CDR3nt: TGTGCCAGCAGTAGGGGGCGGGACACTGAAGCTTTCTTT

abundance: .
v_gene: TRBV3-1/TRBV3-2
j_gene: TRBJ1-1
d_gene: .
CDR3aa: CASSQASDSYTEAFF
CDR3nt: TGTGCCAGCAGCCAAGCTTCGGACAGCTACACTGAAGCTTTCTTT

abundance: .
v_gene: TRBV4-1
j_gene: TRBJ2-5
d_gene: .
CDR3aa: CASSQVTLTETQYF
CDR3nt: TGCGCCAGCAGCCAAGTGACATTAACAGAGACCCAGTACTTC

abundance: .
v_gene: TRBV6-2/TRBV6-3
j_gene: TRBJ1-2
d_gene: TRBD1
CDR3aa: CASSRGQTNYGYTF
CDR3nt: TGTGCCAGCAGCAGGGGACAGACTAACTATGGCTACACCTTC

abundance: .
v_gene: TRBV11-2
j_gene: TRBJ1-1
d_gene: .
CDR3aa: CASSHGGHLNTEAFF
CDR3nt: TGTGCCAGCAGCCACGGGGGTCACTTGAACACTGAAGCTTTCTTT

abundance: .
v_gene: TRBV29-1
j_gene: TRBJ1-2
d_gene: TRBD1
CDR3aa: CSVGGTGGGYTF
CDR3nt: TGCAGCGTTGGGGGGACAGGGGGCGGCTACACCTTC

abundance: .
v_gene: TRBV2
j_gene: TRBJ2-1
d_gene: .
CDR3aa: CASNSGPTYYNEQFF
CDR3nt: TGTGCCAGCAACTCAGGGCCCACCTACTACAATGAGCAGTTCTTC

abundance: .
v_gene: TRBV15
j_gene: TRBJ2-7
d_gene: TRBD2
CDR3aa: CATSRLGSGRTSYEQYF
CDR3nt: TGTGCCACCAGCAGGCTGGGCAGCGGGAGGACTTCCTACGAGCAGTACTTC

abundance: .
v_gene: TRBV5-1
j_gene: TRBJ2-7
d_gene: .
CDR3aa: CASSFGGSDEQYF
CDR3nt: TGCGCCAGCAGCTTTGGAGGGTCGGACGAGCAGTACTTC

abundance: medium-sized
v_gene: TRBV2
j_gene: TRBJ2-3
d_gene: TRBD2
CDR3aa: CASSEAGGRDTDTQYF
CDR3nt: TGTGCCAGCAGTGAAGCGGGTGGGAGGGACACAGATACGCAGTATTTT

abundance: .
v_gene: TRBV4-3
j_gene: TRBJ2-1
d_gene: .
CDR3aa: CASSPGQYSGNEQFF
CDR3nt: TGCGCCAGCAGCCCAGGACAGTACTCGGGCAATGAGCAGTTCTTC

abundance: .
v_gene: TRBV7-9
j_gene: TRBJ1-4
d_gene: .
CDR3aa: CASSLGAGVEKLFF
CDR3nt: TGTGCCAGCAGCCTCGGGGCAGGGGTTGAAAAACTGTTTTTT

abundance: few
v_gene: TRBV5-1
j_gene: TRBJ2-2
d_gene: .
CDR3aa: CASSLRGQGSTGELFF
CDR3nt: TGCGCCAGCAGCCTCCGGGGCCAGGGGAGCACCGGGGAGCTGTTTTTT

abundance: .
v_gene: TRBV21-1
j_gene: TRBJ1-1
d_gene: .
CDR3aa: CASSKCLSRGLTFF
CDR3nt: TGTGCCAGCAGCAAGTGTTTGAGCAGGGGGCTGACTTTCTTT

abundance: .
v_gene: TRBV4-1
j_gene: TRBJ2-7
d_gene: TRBD1
CDR3aa: CASSQDPGQSSYEQYF
CDR3nt: TGCGCCAGCAGCCAAGATCCGGGACAGTCTTCCTACGAGCAGTACTTC

abundance: .
v_gene: TRBV19
j_gene: TRBJ2-3
d_gene: .
CDR3aa: CASSIPRAGASADTQYF
CDR3nt: TGTGCCAGTAGTATACCCCGGGCTGGGGCTAGCGCAGATACGCAGTATTTT

abundance: .
v_gene: TRBV18
j_gene: TRBJ1-2
d_gene: .
CDR3aa: CASSRLSPPSYGYTF
CDR3nt: TGTGCCAGCTCCCGCCTAAGTCCGCCCTCCTATGGCTACACCTTC

abundance: .
v_gene: TRBV6-5
j_gene: TRBJ1-1
d_gene: .
CDR3aa: CASSYGARPPFTEAFF
CDR3nt: TGTGCCAGCAGTTACGGGGCCAGGCCGCCCTTCACTGAAGCTTTCTTT

abundance: .
v_gene: TRBV18
j_gene: TRBJ2-3
d_gene: TRBD2
CDR3aa: CASSPRGTSGSTDTQYF
CDR3nt: TGTGCCAGCTCACCACGCGGGACTAGCGGGAGCACAGATACGCAGTATTTT

abundance: once
v_gene: TRBV6-2/TRBV6-3
j_gene: TRBJ2-2
d_gene: .
CDR3aa: CASSHNRQKANTGELFF
CDR3nt: TGTGCCAGCAGCCATAACCGACAGAAAGCGAACACCGGGGAGCTGTTTTTT

abundance: .
v_gene: TRBV4-3
j_gene: TRBJ2-3
d_gene: TRBD2
CDR3aa: CASSPSSAGGFTDTQYF
CDR3nt: TGCGCCAGCAGCCCCAGTTCGGCGGGAGGTTTCACAGATACGCAGTATTTT

abundance: .
v_gene: TRBV6-2/TRBV6-3
j_gene: TRBJ2-7
d_gene: TRBD2
CDR3aa: CASSRPGLAGDEQYF
CDR3nt: TGTGCCAGCAGCCGTCCGGGACTAGCGGGAGACGAGCAGTACTTC

abundance: .
v_gene: TRBV7-2
j_gene: TRBJ2-7
d_gene: TRBD2
CDR3aa: CASSPGTSGAYEQYF
CDR3nt: TGTGCCAGCAGCCCCGGGACTAGCGGCGCCTACGAGCAGTACTTC

abundance: .
v_gene: TRBV4-1
j_gene: TRBJ1-6
d_gene: .
CDR3aa: CASARVNSPLHF
CDR3nt: TGCGCCAGCGCCAGGGTTAATTCACCCCTCCACTTT

abundance: .
v_gene: TRBV6-5
j_gene: TRBJ2-2
d_gene: TRBD1
CDR3aa: CASSRAQGVGELFF
CDR3nt: TGTGCCAGCAGCCGTGCACAGGGGGTCGGGGAGCTGTTTTTT

abundance: .
v_gene: TRBV18
j_gene: TRBJ1-6
d_gene: TRBD1
CDR3aa: CASSPPEQGLFNSPLHF
CDR3nt: TGTGCCAGCTCACCACCGGAACAGGGGTTATTCAATTCACCCCTCCACTTT

abundance: .
v_gene: TRBV3-1/TRBV3-2
j_gene: TRBJ2-1
d_gene: TRBD2
CDR3aa: CASSPPGTSHYNEQFF
CDR3nt: TGTGCCAGCAGCCCCCCCGGGACTAGCCATTACAATGAGCAGTTCTTC

abundance: .
v_gene: TRBV10-3
j_gene: TRBJ2-7
d_gene: .
CDR3aa: CAIRNRVGTIYEQYF
CDR3nt: TGTGCCATCAGGAACAGGGTGGGAACTATCTACGAGCAGTACTTC